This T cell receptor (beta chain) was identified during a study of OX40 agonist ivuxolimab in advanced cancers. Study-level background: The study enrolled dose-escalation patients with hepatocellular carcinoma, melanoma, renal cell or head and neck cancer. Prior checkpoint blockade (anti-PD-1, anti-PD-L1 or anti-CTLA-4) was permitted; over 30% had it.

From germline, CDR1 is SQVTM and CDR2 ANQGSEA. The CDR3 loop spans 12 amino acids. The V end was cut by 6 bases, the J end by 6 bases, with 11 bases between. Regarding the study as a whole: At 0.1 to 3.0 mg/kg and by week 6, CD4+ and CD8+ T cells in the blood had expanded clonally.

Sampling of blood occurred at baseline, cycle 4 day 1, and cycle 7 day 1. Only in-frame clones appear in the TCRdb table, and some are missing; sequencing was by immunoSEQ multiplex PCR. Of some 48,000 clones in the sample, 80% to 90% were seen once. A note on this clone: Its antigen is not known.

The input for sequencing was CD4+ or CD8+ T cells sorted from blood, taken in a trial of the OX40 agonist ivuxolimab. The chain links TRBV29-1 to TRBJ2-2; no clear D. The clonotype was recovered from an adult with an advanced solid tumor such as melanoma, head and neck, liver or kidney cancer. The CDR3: CSVGRPSGELFF. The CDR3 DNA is TGCAGCGTCGGACGGCCGTCCGGGGAGCTGTTTTTT.